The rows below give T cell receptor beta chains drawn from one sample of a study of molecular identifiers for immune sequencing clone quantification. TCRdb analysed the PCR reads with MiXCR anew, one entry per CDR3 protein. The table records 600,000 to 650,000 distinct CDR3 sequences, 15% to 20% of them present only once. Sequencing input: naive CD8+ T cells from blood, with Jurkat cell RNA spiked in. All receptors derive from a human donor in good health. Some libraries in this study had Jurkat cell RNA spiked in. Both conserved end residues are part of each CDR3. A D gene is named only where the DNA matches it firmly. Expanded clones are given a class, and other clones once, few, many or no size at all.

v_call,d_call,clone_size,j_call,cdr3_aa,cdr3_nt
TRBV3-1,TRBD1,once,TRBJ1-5,CAGSPTGLSNQPQHF,TGTGCCGGCAGCCCGACAGGGTTGAGCAATCAGCCCCAGCATTTT
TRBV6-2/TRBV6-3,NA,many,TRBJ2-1,CASSYAGSPQQFF,TGTGCCAGCAGTTACGCAGGTTCTCCACAGCAGTTCTTC
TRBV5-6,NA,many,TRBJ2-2,CASSLMRGTGELFF,TGTGCCAGCAGCTTGATGCGAGGGACCGGGGAGCTGTTTTTT
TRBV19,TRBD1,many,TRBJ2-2,CASRPEQGAGELFF,TGTGCCAGTAGACCGGAACAGGGGGCCGGGGAGCTGTTTTTT
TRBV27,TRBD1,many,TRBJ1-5,CASSTSGQGARQPQHF,TGTGCCAGCAGTACCTCCGGACAGGGGGCGAGGCAGCCCCAGCATTTT
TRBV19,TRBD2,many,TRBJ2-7,CASSRGLAGGTTYEQYF,TGTGCCAGTAGTAGAGGGCTAGCGGGAGGAACCACCTACGAGCAGTACTTC
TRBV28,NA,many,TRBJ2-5,CASSLGYEGATGTQYF,TGTGCCAGCAGTTTAGGTTACGAGGGAGCGACTGGGACCCAGTACTTC
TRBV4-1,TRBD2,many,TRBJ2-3,CASSQGLAGGSDTQYF,TGCGCCAGCAGCCAGGGACTAGCGGGGGGTTCAGATACGCAGTATTTT
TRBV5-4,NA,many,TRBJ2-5,CASTLWGGGEETQYF,TGTGCCAGCACCCTTTGGGGGGGCGGTGAAGAGACCCAGTACTTC
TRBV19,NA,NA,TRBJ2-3,CASKAVTGQDTQYF,TGTGCCAGTAAGGCCGTAACGGGCCAGGATACGCAGTATTTT
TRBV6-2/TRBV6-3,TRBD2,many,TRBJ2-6,CASTMRGGVLAGANVLTF,TGTGCCAGCACCATGCGGGGAGGGGTTCTCGCTGGGGCCAACGTCCTGACTTTC
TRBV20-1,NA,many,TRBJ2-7,CSAPGGRRYEQYF,TGCAGTGCACCCGGCGGGCGTCGGTACGAGCAGTACTTC
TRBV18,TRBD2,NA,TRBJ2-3,CASSLPPQTSVSSDTQYF,TGTGCCAGCTCACTCCCCCCTCAGACTAGCGTATCCTCAGATACGCAGTATTTT
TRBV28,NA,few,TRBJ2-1,CASSFNGLKYEQFF,TGTGCCAGCAGTTTTAATGGTTTGAAATACGAGCAGTTCTTC
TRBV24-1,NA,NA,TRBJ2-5,CATPGGREAQYF,TGTGCCACCCCAGGGGGCCGGGAGGCCCAGTACTTC
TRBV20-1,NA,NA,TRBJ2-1,CSARVHDNEQFF,TGCAGTGCTAGAGTTCATGACAATGAGCAGTTCTTC
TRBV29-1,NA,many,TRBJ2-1,CSVVGNWDNEQFF,TGCAGCGTTGTGGGGAATTGGGACAATGAGCAGTTCTTC